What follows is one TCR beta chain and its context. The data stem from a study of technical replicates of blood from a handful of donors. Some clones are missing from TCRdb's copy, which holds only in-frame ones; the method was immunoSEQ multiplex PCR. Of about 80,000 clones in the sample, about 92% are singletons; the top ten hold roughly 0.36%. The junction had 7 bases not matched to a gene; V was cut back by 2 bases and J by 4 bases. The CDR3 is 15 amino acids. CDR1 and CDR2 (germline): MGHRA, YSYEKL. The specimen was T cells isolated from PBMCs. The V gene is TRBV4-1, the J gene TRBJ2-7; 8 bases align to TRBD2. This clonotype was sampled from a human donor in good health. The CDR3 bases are TGCGCCAGCAGCCAAATACTAGCGGTATCTTACGAGCAGTACTTC. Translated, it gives CASSQILAVSYEQYF.